This T cell receptor (beta chain) derives from a study of cytomegalovirus exposure and HLA in healthy donors. Germline V gene lookup returns CDR1 SGHVS and CDR2 FNYEAQ. CDR3 length: 14 residues. The ends were cut back, 4 bases at V and 1 base at J, with 10 bases in the middle. The PCR used 60 Vbeta and 13 Jbeta primers. Using immunoSEQ multiplex PCR, the repertoire was profiled, and TCRdb retains in-frame clones only, with some absent. Its listing shows about 120,000 clones. Sequencing input: PBMCs. The TCR originated in a man aged 18 to 30 in good health and CMV-seronegative. V and J are TRBV7-6 and TRBJ1-1; D unclear. The CDR3 protein is CASSSSGENTEAFF. Written as DNA, the CDR3 is TGTGCCAGCAGCTCGTCAGGTGAGAACACTGAAGCTTTCTTT.